Listed below are T cell receptor beta chains from one sample, sequenced in a study of beta chain features in type 1 diabetes. TCRdb's copy holds only in-frame clones and misses some; the assay was immunoSEQ multiplex PCR. The repertoire includes about half a million clones, about an eighth of them detected once, and 0.045% to 0.06% sits in the top ten. The material sequenced was naive CD4+ T cells from blood. These receptors all come from a woman aged 18-35 years in good health. The CDR3 runs from the conserved cysteine through the conserved F or W.

j_gene: TRBJ2-7; v_gene: TRBV2; CDR3aa: CASSETWEQYF
j_gene: TRBJ2-2; v_gene: TRBV7-2; CDR3aa: CASRRRTGELFF
j_gene: TRBJ1-3; v_gene: TRBV30; CDR3aa: CAWSGENNSGNTIYF
j_gene: TRBJ2-7; v_gene: TRBV25-1; CDR3aa: CASSDPSSSYEQYF
j_gene: TRBJ2-5; v_gene: TRBV20-1; CDR3aa: CTAREVETQYF
j_gene: TRBJ2-1; v_gene: TRBV4-3; CDR3aa: CASSQGPSYNEQFF
j_gene: TRBJ2-2; v_gene: TRBV18; CDR3aa: CASSPLNTGELFF
j_gene: TRBJ2-1; v_gene: TRBV7-9; CDR3aa: CASSRTGFGNEQFF
j_gene: TRBJ2-7; v_gene: TRBV6-5; CDR3aa: CASTRQVASSYEQYF
j_gene: TRBJ2-5; v_gene: TRBV7-3; CDR3aa: CASSLSGSSAETQYF
j_gene: TRBJ1-4; v_gene: TRBV29-1; CDR3aa: CSAVATNEKLFF
j_gene: TRBJ1-1; v_gene: TRBV6-1; CDR3aa: CASSEAQGTDTEAFF
j_gene: TRBJ2-4; v_gene: TRBV29-1; CDR3aa: CSVEGVAKNIQYF
j_gene: TRBJ2-7; v_gene: TRBV30; CDR3aa: CAWSWTRTSGVFYEQYF
j_gene: TRBJ1-2; v_gene: TRBV28; CDR3aa: CASSTDSSYGYTF
j_gene: TRBJ2-3; v_gene: TRBV4-2; CDR3aa: CASSPVGSPDTQYF
j_gene: TRBJ1-2; v_gene: TRBV29-1; CDR3aa: CSVGGDRPAYGYTF
j_gene: TRBJ2-3; v_gene: TRBV5-8; CDR3aa: CASTLLATDTQYF
j_gene: TRBJ1-6; v_gene: TRBV9; CDR3aa: CASSARTGNSPLHF
j_gene: TRBJ2-7; v_gene: TRBV6-5; CDR3aa: CASSSRLAGGYEQYF
j_gene: TRBJ2-7; v_gene: TRBV9; CDR3aa: CASSVGLAGDPGEQYF